Sequencing of this TCR beta chain was carried out in a study of cytomegalovirus exposure and HLA in healthy donors. About the study: The 120 validation repertoires and the 666 first-cohort repertoires shared a platform, a later analysis reported.

V lost 2 bases to trimming and J lost 6 bases, with 8 bases between them. The CDR3 sequence is 13 residues long. Germline CDR1 and CDR2: LNHDA and SQIVND (reference sequence). Some clones are missing from TCRdb's copy, which holds only in-frame ones; the method was immunoSEQ multiplex PCR. Here the sample spans over 60,000 clones, just under 95% being singletons. The chain carries TRBV19 and TRBJ2-1; D is ambiguous. The clonotype was recovered from a man between 18 and 35 years old in good health and CMV-seropositive. Sample: PBMCs. CDR3 residues: CASSIYTGNEQFF. The CDR3 nucleotides read TGTGCCAGTAGTATATACACGGGCAATGAGCAGTTCTTC.